This T cell receptor (beta chain) was recorded in a study of circulating tumor DNA in untreated peripheral T-cell lymphoma. The tumor tissue sample was taken at baseline before any treatment. To note about this clone: Its specificity is not known.

Germline loops: CDR1 MNHGY, CDR2 SAAAGT. The CDR3 contains 14 residues. V was shortened by 7 bases and J by 6 bases, with 16 bases between the two germline ends. TCRdb keeps only in-frame clones here, not all; method: immunoSEQ multiplex PCR. The table shows several thousand clones, with over 80% occurring only once. Whole-study findings and limits: In over 60% of patients, tumor-specific clonotypes were identified.

The chain recombines TRBV6-8 with TRBJ1-5, with D possibly TRBD1 on 5 matching bases. Source material: tumor tissue. The sequence was collected from a human donor with peripheral T-cell lymphoma. The CDR3, as DNA: TGTGCCAGCACTCCTACAGGCCCCGGTCAGCCCCAGCATTTT. This gives the protein CASTPTGPGQPQHF.